This record covers a single TCR beta chain. The table came from immunoSEQ multiplex PCR; TCRdb's copy has only in-frame clones and leaves some out. The sample lists around 230,000 clones; roughly 88% were seen once. Participants, roughly 18 to 100 years old, spanned around 25 US areas. CDR1 is MNHEY, CDR2 SMNVEV, per germline (reference sequence). This CDR3 is 17 amino acids long. Trimming took 2 bases from V and 0 from J, leaving 14 bases between them. The source of the sample is a study of blood T cell repertoires in COVID-19. Turning to the study itself: Specimens from acute and convalescent COVID-19 originated in the United States, Italy and Spain.

V and J are TRBV27 and TRBJ1-5, with D hard to call. This TCR came from a middle-aged woman with acute COVID-19. Sequencing input: PBMCs or T cells enriched from blood (not recorded which). This CDR3 is CASSLKAQRLSNQPQHF. The CDR3 nucleotides read TGTGCCAGCAGTTTAAAGGCCCAGAGACTTAGCAATCAGCCCCAGCATTTT.